One and the same sample provided the 21 T cell receptor beta chains below, sequenced in a study of identical twins. One entry per CDR3 protein, called by TCRdb with MiXCR from the 5' RACE reads. The sample has 690,000 or so distinct CDR3 sequences; about 9.4% are singletons. The sample was also linked to a second study, of yellow fever vaccine responses in identical twins.

The sequenced sample consisted of PBMCs. The receptors stem from a woman aged 18-29 years in good health.

The CDR3 loop is CASSSYYNEQFF. The CDR3 bases are TGTGCCAGCAGCTCCTACTACAATGAGCAGTTCTTC. The chain employs TRBV5-6 and TRBJ2-1; D gene unclear. Germline V gene sequence: CDR1 SGHDT, CDR2 YYEEEE. Trimming cost V 3 bases and J 3 bases, with 4 bases left between them. CDR3 size: 12 residues.

This clonotype was counted a few times. The rearrangement joins TRBV7-9 to TRBJ2-1; the match to TRBD2 covers 7 bases. Germline trimming cut 1 base from V and 5 bases from J; bases unmatched to any gene: 8. In germline, CDR1 is SEHNR, CDR2 FQNEAQ (reference sequence). The CDR3 runs to 16 residues. The CDR3 bases are TGTGCCAGCAGCTTAGTTGTGGGGCTAGCGGACAATGAGCAGTTCTTC. Amino acids: CASSLVVGLADNEQFF.

V gene TRBV4-3 combines with J gene TRBJ2-7; D gene uncertain. Germline CDR1 is LGHNA and CDR2 is YSLEER. The CDR3 spans 14 residues. Trimming left V 8 bases short and J 0 bases short, with 14 bases between. This CDR3 reads CASSNGVYSYEQYF. The CDR3 nucleotides are TGCGCCAGCTCCAATGGGGTATACTCCTACGAGCAGTACTTC.

In this sample, this clonotype turned up many times. This chain uses TRBV19 with TRBJ1-5; D is undetermined. Germline V gene lookup returns CDR1 LNHDA and CDR2 SQIVND (reference sequence). The CDR3 contains 11 residues. Trimming took off 4 bases at V and 9 bases at J, with 7 bases between the two ends. CDR3 sequence reads: CASSTVGPQHF. CDR3 coding DNA: TGTGCCAGTAGTACGGTCGGGCCCCAGCATTTT.

There are many counts of this clonotype. The chain couples TRBV11-3 to TRBJ2-2; D is undetermined. The CDR3 length is 15 residues. CDR1 and CDR2 from the germline V gene are SGHNT and YENEEA. V was clipped by 1 base and J by 3 bases, with 9 bases between them. As DNA, the CDR3 is TGTGCCAGCAGCTTAGGCGGTCGGGACACCGGGGAGCTGTTTTTT. It encodes CASSLGGRDTGELFF.

This clonotype has a count of ten or more. The chain uses TRBV12-3 or TRBV12-4 and TRBJ2-4, with 7 bases that match TRBD1. This CDR3 is built from 14 residues. With V trimmed by 6 bases and J by 6 bases, 8 bases remained unmatched. The CDR3 spells CASRTDRSGNIQYF. The CDR3 bases are TGTGCCAGCAGGACGGACAGGTCGGGAAACATTCAGTACTTC.

This clonotype was observed a handful of times. The chain combines TRBV2 with TRBJ2-5; D is perhaps TRBD2 (6 bases). Germline lookup yields CDR1 SNHLY and CDR2 FYNNEI. V was pared by 7 bases and J by 4 bases, with 7 bases between. This CDR3 spans 11 amino acids. CDR3 sequence (DNA): TGTGCCAGCATAGCGGTAGAGACCCAGTACTTC. It encodes CASIAVETQYF. Full variable domain (remainder filled in from reference TRBV2 and TRBJ2-5): EPEVTQTPSHQVTQMGQEVILRCVPISNHLYFYWYRQILGQKVEFLVSFYNNEISEKSEIFDDQFSVERPDGSNFTLKIRSTKLEDSAMYFCASIAVETQYFGPGTRLLVL.

This chain links TRBV28 with TRBJ1-5; tentatively, D is TRBD1 (5 bases). Trimming pared 3 bases from V and 7 bases from J, leaving 13 bases between. CDR1 and CDR2 from the germline V gene are MDHEN and SYDVKM. The length of the CDR3 is 14 residues. As DNA, the CDR3 is TGTGCCAGCAGTTTGGGGGGGGTTGAGCAGCCCCAGCATTTT. Translated, it gives CASSLGGVEQPQHF.

Only a few counts were recorded for this clonotype. The chain links TRBV2 to TRBJ1-1, with D perhaps matching TRBD1 (5 bases). Germline values: CDR1 SNHLY, CDR2 FYNNEI. V lost 1 base and J lost 4, with 10 bases in between. The CDR3 spans 14 residues. The CDR3 loop is CASSEVLGGTEAFF. Here the CDR3 DNA reads TGTGCCAGCAGTGAAGTCCTCGGGGGCACTGAAGCTTTCTTT.

This clonotype was detected only a few times. The rearrangement joins TRBV12-3 or TRBV12-4 to TRBJ2-7; 9 nucleotides align to TRBD1. This CDR3 has 15 amino acids. V lost 6 bases and J lost 4; bases outside the gene matches: 10. DNA for the CDR3: TGTGCCAGCAGCCTTACATGGGACAGGGAGTACGAGCAGTACTTC. Translating it yields CASSLTWDREYEQYF.

The J gene is TRBJ2-3, the V gene TRBV7-2; D not certain. CDR1 SGHTA and CDR2 FQGNSA come from the germline V gene. This CDR3 has 15 residues. V lost 5 bases and J lost 6, with 18 bases in between. As DNA, the CDR3 is TGTGCCAGCAGCCCCTGGGCGTCCGAGGCGGATACGCAGTATTTT. This codes for CASSPWASEADTQYF.

This clonotype showed up just once. The chain combines TRBV21-1 with TRBJ2-7; TRBD1 is taken as the D call from the table, unchecked against the DNA. TRBV21-1 is a recognized pseudogene. This CDR3 comprises 16 residues. CDR3 amino acids: CASSKEGTGVSYEQYF. CDR3 in DNA: TGTGCCAGCAGCAAAGAGGGGACAGGGGTTTCCTACGAGCAGTACTTC.

This clonotype occurred many times. The J gene is TRBJ2-5, the V gene TRBV28; D is perhaps TRBD2 (5 bases). CDR3 length equals 14 residues. From germline, CDR1 is MDHEN and CDR2 SYDVKM. Between the trimmed V and J ends, which lost 5 bases and 1 base, there was a span of 11 bases. In nucleotides, the CDR3 is TGTGCCAGCAGTCCCTCGGGAACCCAAGAGACCCAGTACTTC. It specifies CASSPSGTQETQYF.

This clonotype was observed a few times. The chain links TRBV12-3 or TRBV12-4 to TRBJ1-6; D remains unclear. V was trimmed by 7 bases and J by 9 bases, leaving 16 bases between them. The CDR3 runs 14 residues. CDR3 sequence: CASKRREIGSPLHF. The CDR3 DNA reads as TGTGCCAGCAAGCGTAGGGAAATCGGTTCACCCCTCCACTTT.

This clonotype was recorded many times. This sequence joins TRBV7-9 and TRBJ2-1; D may be TRBD2 (6 bases). This CDR3 is built from 13 residues. Per germline, CDR1 SEHNR and CDR2 FQNEAQ (reference sequence). The germline V and J ends were trimmed by 5 bases and 10 bases, with 15 bases remaining between them. The CDR3 sequence: CASSPAGRLEQFF. The CDR3 DNA is TGTGCCAGCAGCCCGGCGGGGAGATTAGAGCAGTTCTTC.

This CDR3 reads CSGTGHNEKLFF. The CDR3 DNA is TGCAGCGGAACGGGACATAATGAAAAACTGTTTTTT. The chain recombines TRBV29-1 with TRBJ1-4; D perhaps matches TRBD1 (6 bases). The CDR3 loop spans 12 amino acids. Between the trimmed V and J ends, which lost 7 bases and 4 bases, there was a span of 10 bases. Per the germline V gene, CDR1 is SQVTM and CDR2 is ANQGSEA.

This clonotype was counted between two and nine times. The rearrangement uses TRBV7-9 and TRBJ2-1; D unresolved. The CDR3 covers 11 residues. The germline V gene has CDR1 SEHNR and CDR2 FQNEAQ (reference sequence). Trimming removed 4 bases from V and 8 bases from J, with 6 bases in between. CDR3 sequence (DNA): TGTGCCAGCAGCTACTCCGATGAGCAGTTCTTC. Protein: CASSYSDEQFF. The variable domain in full, completed from reference TRBV7-9 and TRBJ2-1, reads DTGVSQNPRHKITKRGQNVTFRCDPISEHNRLYWYRQTLGQGPEFLTYFQNEAQLEKSRLLSDRFSAERPKGSFSTLEIQRTEQGDSAMYLCASSYSDEQFFGPGTRLTVL.

V is TRBV3-1 and J is TRBJ1-1, with no clear D. Germline CDR1 reads LGHDT; CDR2 reads YNNKEL (reference sequence). V dropped 1 base and J dropped 5 bases, with 11 bases sitting between them. The CDR3 is made up of 14 amino acids. The CDR3 is CASSQGAVYTEAFF. CDR3 nucleotides: TGTGCCAGCAGCCAAGGTGCAGTTTATACTGAAGCTTTCTTT.

This clonotype was counted between two and nine times. CDR3 sequence: CASSRLADTYNEQFF. The CDR3 DNA reads as TGTGCCAGCAGCCGACTAGCGGACACCTACAATGAGCAGTTCTTC. The V gene is TRBV7-6, the J gene TRBJ2-1; TRBD2 agrees at 9 bases. Germline values: CDR1 SGHVS, CDR2 FNYEAQ. The length of the CDR3 is 15 residues. J gave up 2 bases and V 5 bases, and 4 bases lay outside the gene matches. The variable domain in full, completed from reference TRBV7-6 and TRBJ2-1, reads GAGVSQSPRYKVTKRGQDVALRCDPISGHVSLYWYRQALGQGPEFLTYFNYEAQQDKSGLPNDRFSAERPEGSISTLTIQRTEQRDSAMYRCASSRLADTYNEQFFGPGTRLTVL.

This clonotype was seen more than once but under ten times. Just one base apart from a much larger clone, this may be a read error. CDR3 sequence reads: CSAKQGNTEAFF. In nucleotides, the CDR3 is TGCAGTGCTAAACAGGGGAACACTGAAGCTTTCTTT. The chain recombines TRBV20-1 with TRBJ1-1; tentative D call: TRBD1 (6 bases). Germline CDR1 is DFQATT and CDR2 is SNEGSKA (reference sequence). Trimming took 4 bases from V and 1 from J, leaving 7 bases between them. The CDR3 totals 12 residues.

This clonotype was counted between two and nine times. The chain combines TRBV7-9 with TRBJ2-2; D may be TRBD1 (6 bases). Trimming removed 6 bases at V and 1 base at J, with 9 bases between. CDR1 is SEHNR, CDR2 FQNEAQ, per germline (reference sequence). The CDR3 consists of 14 residues. The CDR3: CASRIQGNTGELFF. The CDR3 nucleotides are TGTGCCAGCAGGATACAGGGGAACACCGGGGAGCTGTTTTTT.